The T cell receptor (beta chain) described here comes from a study of T cells in Graves' hyperthyroidism and ophthalmopathy. Newly diagnosed hyperthyroidism patients aged 18 to 65 years had disease lasting under 2 months. A sample of blood taken at first hyperthyroidism diagnosis preceded any ophthalmopathy symptoms. Amplification of TCR beta CDR3 regions was performed using RNA transcripts as template. Researchers ran a first-round RT-PCR on the TCR CDR3 using the HTBI primer set. Each CDR3 protein is one row after TCRdb ran MiXCR on the multiplex PCR reads. Counted here are some 250,000 distinct CDR3 sequences, roughly 15% occurring once; the ten biggest clones make up about 14%. There are a few counts of this clonotype. CDR1 KGHDR and CDR2 SFDVKD come from the germline V gene. V lost 4 bases, J lost 7 bases, and 7 bases stayed unmatched. The CDR3 extends over 15 amino acids.

V usage is TRBV24-1 and J usage is TRBJ1-5; 9 bases match TRBD1. The sequencing input was blood. This clonotype was obtained from a woman aged 40 to 49 with Graves' hyperthyroidism that later progressed to Graves' ophthalmopathy. The CDR3 DNA reads as TGTGCCACCAGTGACTCGGGACAGGGTGAGCAGCCCCAGCATTTT. This codes for CATSDSGQGEQPQHF.